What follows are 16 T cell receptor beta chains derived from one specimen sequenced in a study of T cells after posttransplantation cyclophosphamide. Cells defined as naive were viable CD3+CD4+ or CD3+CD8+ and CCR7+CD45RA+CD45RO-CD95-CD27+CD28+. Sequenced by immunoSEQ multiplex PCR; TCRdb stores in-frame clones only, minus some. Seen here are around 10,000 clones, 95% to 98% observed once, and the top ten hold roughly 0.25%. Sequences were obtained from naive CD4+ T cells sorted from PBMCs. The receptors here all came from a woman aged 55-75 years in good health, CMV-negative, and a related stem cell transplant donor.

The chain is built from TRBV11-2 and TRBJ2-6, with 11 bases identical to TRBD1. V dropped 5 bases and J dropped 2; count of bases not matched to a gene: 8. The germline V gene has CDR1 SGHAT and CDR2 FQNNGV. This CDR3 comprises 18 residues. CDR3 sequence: CASSRRTGGVTGANVLTF. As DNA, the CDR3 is TGTGCCAGCAGCAGACGGACAGGGGGCGTAACTGGGGCCAACGTCCTGACTTTC. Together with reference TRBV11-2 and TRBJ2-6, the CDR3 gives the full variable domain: EAGVAQSPRYKIIEKRQSVAFWCNPISGHATLYWYQQILGQGPKLLIQFQNNGVVDDSQLPKDRFSAERLKGVDSTLKIQPAKLEDSAVYLCASSRRTGGVTGANVLTFGAGSRLTVL.

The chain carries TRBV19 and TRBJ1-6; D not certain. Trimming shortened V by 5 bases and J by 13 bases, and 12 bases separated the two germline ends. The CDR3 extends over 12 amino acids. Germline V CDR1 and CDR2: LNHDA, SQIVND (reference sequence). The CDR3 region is CASSLGVSPLHF. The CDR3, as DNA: TGTGCCAGTAGTCTCGGGGTTTCTCCCCTCCACTTT.

The DNA of the CDR3 is TGCAGCGTCCTAAAGCGGGTGAGCTCCTACGAGCAGTACTTC. As protein: CSVLKRVSSYEQYF. This chain joins TRBV29-1 and TRBJ2-7; the D gene is possibly TRBD2 (6 bases). Germline-derived CDR1 and CDR2 are SQVTM and ANQGSEA. Deletions cut 6 bases from V and 0 bases from J, with 15 bases between. CDR3 length: 14 residues.

In nucleotides, the CDR3 is TGTGCCAGTAAGGCCTACAGTTCCGTTCCACAGCCCCAGCATTTT. This translates into CASKAYSSVPQPQHF. The chain uses TRBV19 and TRBJ1-5; D remains ambiguous. The CDR3 is made up of 15 amino acids. Trimming removed 7 bases from V and 7 bases from J, with 20 bases in between. Germline V gives CDR1 LNHDA, CDR2 SQIVND (reference sequence).

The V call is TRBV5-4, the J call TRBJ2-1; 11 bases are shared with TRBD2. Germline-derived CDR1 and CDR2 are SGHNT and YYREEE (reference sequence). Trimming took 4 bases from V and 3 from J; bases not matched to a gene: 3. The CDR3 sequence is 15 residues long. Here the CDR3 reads CASSLSGRGYNEQFF. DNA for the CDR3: TGTGCCAGCAGCCTTAGCGGGAGGGGCTACAATGAGCAGTTCTTC.

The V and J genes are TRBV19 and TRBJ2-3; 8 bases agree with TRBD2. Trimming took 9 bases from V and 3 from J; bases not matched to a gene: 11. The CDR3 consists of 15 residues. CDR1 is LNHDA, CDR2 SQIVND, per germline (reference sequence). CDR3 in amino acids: CASQLAGWGTDTQYF. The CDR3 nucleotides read TGTGCCAGCCAGTTAGCGGGATGGGGGACAGATACGCAGTATTTT.

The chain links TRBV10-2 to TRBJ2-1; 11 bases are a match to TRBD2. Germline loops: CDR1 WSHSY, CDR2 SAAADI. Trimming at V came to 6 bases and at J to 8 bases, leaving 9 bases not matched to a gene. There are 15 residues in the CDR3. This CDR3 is CASRRLAGGVDEQFF. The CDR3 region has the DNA TGCGCCAGCAGGCGTCTAGCGGGAGGTGTAGATGAGCAGTTCTTC.

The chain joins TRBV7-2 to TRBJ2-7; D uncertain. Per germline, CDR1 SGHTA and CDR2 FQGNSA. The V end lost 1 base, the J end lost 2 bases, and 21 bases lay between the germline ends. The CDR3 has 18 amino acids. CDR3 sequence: CASSLGAAVGLLAYEQYF. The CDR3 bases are TGTGCCAGCAGCTTAGGCGCGGCCGTTGGCTTGCTAGCCTACGAGCAGTACTTC.

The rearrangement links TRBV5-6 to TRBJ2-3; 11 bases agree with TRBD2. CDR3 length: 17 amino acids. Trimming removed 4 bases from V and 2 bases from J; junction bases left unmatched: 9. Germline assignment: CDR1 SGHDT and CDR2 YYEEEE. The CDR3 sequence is CASSPGLAGFFTDTQYF. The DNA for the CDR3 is TGTGCCAGCAGCCCCGGACTAGCGGGTTTTTTCACAGATACGCAGTATTTT.

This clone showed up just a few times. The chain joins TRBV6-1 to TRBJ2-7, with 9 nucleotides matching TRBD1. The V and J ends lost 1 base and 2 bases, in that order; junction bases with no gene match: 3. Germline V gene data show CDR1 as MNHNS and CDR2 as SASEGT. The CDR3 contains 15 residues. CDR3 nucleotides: TGTGCCAGCAGTGAAGGGTACAGGGGGCCCTACGAGCAGTACTTC. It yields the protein CASSEGYRGPYEQYF.

In DNA form, the CDR3 reads TGTGCCAGCAGCCGACTCGGAACAGATACGCAGTATTTT. Encoded protein: CASSRLGTDTQYF. The chain employs TRBV13 and TRBJ2-3, with no clear D. CDR1 is PRHDT, CDR2 FYEKMQ, per germline (reference sequence). The CDR3 is made up of 13 amino acids. V gave up 5 bases and J gave up 3 bases, with 9 bases separating them.

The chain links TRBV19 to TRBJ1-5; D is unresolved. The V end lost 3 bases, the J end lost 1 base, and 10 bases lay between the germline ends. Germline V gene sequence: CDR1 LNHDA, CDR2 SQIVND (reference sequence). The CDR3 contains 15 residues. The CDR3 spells CASSIRRGSNQPQHF. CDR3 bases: TGTGCCAGTAGTATCCGGCGAGGGAGCAATCAGCCCCAGCATTTT.

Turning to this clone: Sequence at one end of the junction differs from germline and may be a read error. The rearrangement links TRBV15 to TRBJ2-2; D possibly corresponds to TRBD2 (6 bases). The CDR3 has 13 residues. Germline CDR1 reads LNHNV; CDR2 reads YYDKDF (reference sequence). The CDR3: CATSITDTGGLFF. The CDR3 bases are TGTGCCACCAGCATCACGGACACCGGGGGGCTGTTTTTT.

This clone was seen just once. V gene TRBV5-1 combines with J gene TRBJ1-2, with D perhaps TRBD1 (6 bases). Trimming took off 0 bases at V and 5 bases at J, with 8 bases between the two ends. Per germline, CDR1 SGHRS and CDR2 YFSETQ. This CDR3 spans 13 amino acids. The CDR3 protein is CASSLDREYGYTF. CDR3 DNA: TGCGCCAGCAGCTTGGACAGGGAATATGGCTACACCTTC.

The CDR3 reads CASSSVAGVRNEQFF. The CDR3 DNA reads TGTGCCAGCAGCTCCGTAGCGGGAGTTCGAAATGAGCAGTTCTTC. This chain joins TRBV7-3 and TRBJ2-1; 9 positions agree with TRBD2. Germline V CDR1 and CDR2: SGHTA, FQGTGA. There are 15 residues in the CDR3. With V trimmed by 4 bases and J by 7 bases, 8 bases remained unmatched.

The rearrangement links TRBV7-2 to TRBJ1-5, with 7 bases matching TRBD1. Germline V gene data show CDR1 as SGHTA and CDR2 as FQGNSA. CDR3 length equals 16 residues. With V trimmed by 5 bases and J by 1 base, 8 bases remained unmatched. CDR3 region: CASSRPGGMSNQPQHF. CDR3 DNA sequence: TGTGCCAGCAGCCGCCCAGGGGGGATGAGCAATCAGCCCCAGCATTTT.